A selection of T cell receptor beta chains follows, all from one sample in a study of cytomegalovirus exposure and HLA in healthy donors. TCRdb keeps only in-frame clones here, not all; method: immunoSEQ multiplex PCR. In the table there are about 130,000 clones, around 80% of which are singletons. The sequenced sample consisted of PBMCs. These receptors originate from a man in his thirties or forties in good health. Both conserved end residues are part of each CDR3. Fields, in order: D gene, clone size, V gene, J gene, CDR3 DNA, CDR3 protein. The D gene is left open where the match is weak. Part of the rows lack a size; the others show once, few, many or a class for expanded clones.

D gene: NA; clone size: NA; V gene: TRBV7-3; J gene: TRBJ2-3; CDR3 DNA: TGTGCCAGCAGCTTAATGGGTGGGGGCACCAGCACAGATACGCAGTATTTT; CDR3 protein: CASSLMGGGTSTDTQYF
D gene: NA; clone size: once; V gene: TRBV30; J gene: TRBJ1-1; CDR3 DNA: TGTGCCTGGAACCGGGTTGGGTCTGAAGCTTTCTTT; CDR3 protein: CAWNRVGSEAFF
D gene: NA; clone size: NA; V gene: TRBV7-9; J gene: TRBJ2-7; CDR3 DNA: TGTGCCAGCAGCTTAGCGGGGCTCGAGCAGTACTTC; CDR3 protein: CASSLAGLEQYF
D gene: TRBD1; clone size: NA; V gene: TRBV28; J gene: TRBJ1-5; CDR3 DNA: TGTGCCAGCAGTTCCGGGACAGGGGGCGCGGGTTATCAGCCCCAGCATTTT; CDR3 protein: CASSSGTGGAGYQPQHF
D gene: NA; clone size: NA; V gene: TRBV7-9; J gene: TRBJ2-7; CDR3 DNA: TGTGCCAGCAGCTTAGGACAGATAATCTCCTACGAGCAGTACTTC; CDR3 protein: CASSLGQIISYEQYF
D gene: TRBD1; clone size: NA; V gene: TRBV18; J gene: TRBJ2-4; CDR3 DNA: TGTGCCAGCTCAACCGGGACAGGGTTAGCCAAAAACATTCAGTACTTC; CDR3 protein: CASSTGTGLAKNIQYF
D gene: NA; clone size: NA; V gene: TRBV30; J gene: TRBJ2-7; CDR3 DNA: TGTGCCTGGGCGGAGGAGAGTTATTTAGCCCACGAGCAGTACTTC; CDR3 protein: CAWAEESYLAHEQYF
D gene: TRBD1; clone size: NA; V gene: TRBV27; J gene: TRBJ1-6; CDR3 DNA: TGTGCCAGCAGTCCACCAGGACAGGGACCGAGTTCACCCCTCCACTTT; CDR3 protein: CASSPPGQGPSSPLHF
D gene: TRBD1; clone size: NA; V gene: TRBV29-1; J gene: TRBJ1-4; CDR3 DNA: TGCAGCGTTGCGACAGGGAGTCGGGAAAAACTGTTTTTT; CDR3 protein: CSVATGSREKLFF
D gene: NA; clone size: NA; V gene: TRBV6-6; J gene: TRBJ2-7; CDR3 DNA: TGTGCCAGCAGCTACTTCGGGGACACCGCCTACGAGCAGTACTTC; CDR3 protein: CASSYFGDTAYEQYF
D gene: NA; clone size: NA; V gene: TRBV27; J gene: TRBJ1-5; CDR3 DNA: TGTGCCAGCAGTTTGACAGGCAATCAGCCCCAGCATTTT; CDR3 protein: CASSLTGNQPQHF
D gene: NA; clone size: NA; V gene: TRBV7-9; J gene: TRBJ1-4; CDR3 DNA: TGTTCCAGCAGCCTAGGACAGTTGGAAACTAATGAAAAACTGTTTTTT; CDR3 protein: CSSSLGQLETNEKLFF
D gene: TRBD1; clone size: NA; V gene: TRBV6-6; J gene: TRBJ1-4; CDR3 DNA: TGTGCCAGCAGTTACTCTTCCGGGACAGGGAATGAAAAACTGTTTTTT; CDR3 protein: CASSYSSGTGNEKLFF
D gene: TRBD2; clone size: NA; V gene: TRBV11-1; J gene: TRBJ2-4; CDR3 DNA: TGTGCCAGCAGCACACATACGGGGGGGAACATTCAGTACTTC; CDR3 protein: CASSTHTGGNIQYF
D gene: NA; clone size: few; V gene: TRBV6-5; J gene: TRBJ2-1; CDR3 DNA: TGTGCCAGCAGGGAGGGGCTCGATGAGCAGTTCTTC; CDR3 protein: CASREGLDEQFF
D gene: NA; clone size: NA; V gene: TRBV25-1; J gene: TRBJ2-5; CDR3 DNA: TGTGCCAGCAGTGATTTAGCGAGGTTCCAAGAGACCCAGTACTTC; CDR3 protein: CASSDLARFQETQYF
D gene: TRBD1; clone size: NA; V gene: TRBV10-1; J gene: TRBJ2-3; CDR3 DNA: TGCGCCAGCAAGGGACAGGGATCAGATACGCAGTATTTT; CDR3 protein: CASKGQGSDTQYF
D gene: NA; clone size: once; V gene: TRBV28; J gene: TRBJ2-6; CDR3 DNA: TGTGCCAGCAGTTTAAGAGGGTCTGGGGCCAACGTCCTGACTTTC; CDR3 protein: CASSLRGSGANVLTF
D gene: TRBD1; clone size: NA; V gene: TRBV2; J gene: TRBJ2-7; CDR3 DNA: TGTGCCAGCAGCCAGACAGGGCCCGACGAGCAGTACTTC; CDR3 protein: CASSQTGPDEQYF
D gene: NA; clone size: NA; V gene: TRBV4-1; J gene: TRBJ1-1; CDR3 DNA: TGCGCCAGCAGCCAAACCAGTGGAGGGGACACTGAAGCTTTCTTT; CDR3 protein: CASSQTSGGDTEAFF
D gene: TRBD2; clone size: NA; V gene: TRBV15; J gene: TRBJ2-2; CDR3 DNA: TGTGCCACCAGCAGAGGGGTCGCTAGCGGGAGGGCCTGGAACACCGGGGAGCTGTTTTTT; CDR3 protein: CATSRGVASGRAWNTGELFF
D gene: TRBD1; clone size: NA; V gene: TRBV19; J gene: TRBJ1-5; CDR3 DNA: TGTGCCAGTAGACTACAGGGGACGGGTCAGCCCCAGCATTTT; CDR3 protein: CASRLQGTGQPQHF
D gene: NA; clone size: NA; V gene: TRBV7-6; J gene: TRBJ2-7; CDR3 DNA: TGTGCCAGCAGCTTGGAGGCCCAAGGCCCCTACGAGCAGTACTTC; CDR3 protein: CASSLEAQGPYEQYF
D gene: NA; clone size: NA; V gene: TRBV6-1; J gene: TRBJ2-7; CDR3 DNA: TGTGCCAGCAGTGAAAATATGGGGGGGCCCTACGAGCAGTACTTC; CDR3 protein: CASSENMGGPYEQYF
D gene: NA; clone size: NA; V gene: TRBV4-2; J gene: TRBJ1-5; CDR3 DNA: TGTGCCAGCAGCCGTGAGAAGTATAGCAATCAGCCCCAGCATTTT; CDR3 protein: CASSREKYSNQPQHF
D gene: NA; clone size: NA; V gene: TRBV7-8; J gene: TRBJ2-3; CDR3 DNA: TGTGCCAGCAGCTTCAGGTCTAGGCGGGCCGGCACAGATACGCAGTATTTT; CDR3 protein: CASSFRSRRAGTDTQYF
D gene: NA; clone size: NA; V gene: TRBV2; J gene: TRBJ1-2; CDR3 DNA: TGTGCCAGCAGTGAACGTCAGGGGACTGGCTACACCTTC; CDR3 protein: CASSERQGTGYTF
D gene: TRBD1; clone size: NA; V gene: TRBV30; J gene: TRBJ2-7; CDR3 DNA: TGTGCCTGGGGGACAGGGCCCTCCTACGAGCAGTACTTC; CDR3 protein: CAWGTGPSYEQYF
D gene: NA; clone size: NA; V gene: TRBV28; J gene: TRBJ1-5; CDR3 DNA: TGTGCCAGCAGGGGGCTATGGCCCCAGCATTTT; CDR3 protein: CASRGLWPQHF
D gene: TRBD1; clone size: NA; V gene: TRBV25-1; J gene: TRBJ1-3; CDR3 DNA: TGTGCCAGCAGTGCACAGGGGTCTGGAAACACCATATATTTT; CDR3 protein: CASSAQGSGNTIYF
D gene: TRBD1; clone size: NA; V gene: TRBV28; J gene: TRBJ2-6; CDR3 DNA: TGTGCCAGCAGCCCCTGGGGACAGAGCTCTGGGGCCAACGTCCTGACTTTC; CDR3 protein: CASSPWGQSSGANVLTF
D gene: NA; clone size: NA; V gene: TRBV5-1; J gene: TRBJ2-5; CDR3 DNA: TGCGCCAGCAGCTCGGGAGTCCCAGAGACCCAGTACTTC; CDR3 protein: CASSSGVPETQYF
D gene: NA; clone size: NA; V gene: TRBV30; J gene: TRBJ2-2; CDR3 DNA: TGTGCCTGGGGACAGATACCGAACACCGGGGAGCTGTTTTTT; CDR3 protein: CAWGQIPNTGELFF
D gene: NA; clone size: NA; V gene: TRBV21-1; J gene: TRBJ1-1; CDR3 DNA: TGTGCCAGCAGCAAAACCCCACAGGGGGCGGACACTGAAGCTTTCTTT; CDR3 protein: CASSKTPQGADTEAFF
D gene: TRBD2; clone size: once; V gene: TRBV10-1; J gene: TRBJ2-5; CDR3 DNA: TGCGCCAGCAGTGGCGGCGGAGCGGGGGAGACCCAGTACTTC; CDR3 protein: CASSGGGAGETQYF
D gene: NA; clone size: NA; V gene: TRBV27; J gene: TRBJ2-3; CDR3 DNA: TGTGCCAGCAATTATCAGGGAAGCACAGATACGCAGTATTTT; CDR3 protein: CASNYQGSTDTQYF
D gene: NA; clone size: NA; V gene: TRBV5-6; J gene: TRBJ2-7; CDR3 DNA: TGTGCCAGCCCCCCCCCAGGCGCGCACTCCTACGAGCAGTACTTC; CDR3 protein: CASPPPGAHSYEQYF
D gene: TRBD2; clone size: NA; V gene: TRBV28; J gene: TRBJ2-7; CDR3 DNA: TGTGCCAGCAGTTTATGGTCACTAGCGGGAGGGAAAGGGGCCTACGAGCAGTACTTC; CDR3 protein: CASSLWSLAGGKGAYEQYF
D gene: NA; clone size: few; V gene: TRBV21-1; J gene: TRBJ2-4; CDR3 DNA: TGTGCCAGCAGCAAAGTTGTTAGCGGGAGGGTAGCCAAAAACATTCAGTACTTC; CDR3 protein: CASSKVVSGRVAKNIQYF
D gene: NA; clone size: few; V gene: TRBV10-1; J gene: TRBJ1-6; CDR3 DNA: TGCGCCAGCAGTGAGTTGGGCCCGGGGGGTTCACCCCTCCACTTT; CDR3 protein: CASSELGPGGSPLHF
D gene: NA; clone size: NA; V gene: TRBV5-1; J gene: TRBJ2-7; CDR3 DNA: TGCGCCAGCAGCTTTGACACCCCATACTACGAGCAGTACTTC; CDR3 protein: CASSFDTPYYEQYF
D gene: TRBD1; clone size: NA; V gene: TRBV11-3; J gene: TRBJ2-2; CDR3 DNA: TGTGCCAGCAGCAGACAGGGGCCCCCCGGGGAGCTGTTTTTT; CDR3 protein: CASSRQGPPGELFF
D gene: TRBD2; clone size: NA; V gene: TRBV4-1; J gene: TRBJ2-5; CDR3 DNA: TGCGCCAGCAGCCAATCGACTAGCGGGGCCCAAGAGACCCAGTACTTC; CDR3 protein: CASSQSTSGAQETQYF
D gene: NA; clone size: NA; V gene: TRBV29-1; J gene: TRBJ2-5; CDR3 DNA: TGCAGCGTTGAGGGGGGGCCGCAAGAGACCCAGTACTTC; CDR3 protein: CSVEGGPQETQYF
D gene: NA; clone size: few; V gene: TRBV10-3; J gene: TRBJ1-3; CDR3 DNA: TGTGCCATCAGTGAGAGCCCCGGAAACACCATATATTTT; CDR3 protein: CAISESPGNTIYF
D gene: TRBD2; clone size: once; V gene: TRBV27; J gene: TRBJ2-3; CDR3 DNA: TGTGCCAGCAGCAGCGGGACTAGCGCTAGCACAGATACGCAGTATTTT; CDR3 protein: CASSSGTSASTDTQYF
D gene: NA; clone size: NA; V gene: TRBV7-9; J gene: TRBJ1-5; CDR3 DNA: TGTGCCAGCAGTTATAGCAATCAGCCCCAGCATTTT; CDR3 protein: CASSYSNQPQHF
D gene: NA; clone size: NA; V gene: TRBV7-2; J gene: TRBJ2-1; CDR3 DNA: TGTGCCAGCAACCCTAGCGCAGCTAACAATGAGCAGTTCTTC; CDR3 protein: CASNPSAANNEQFF
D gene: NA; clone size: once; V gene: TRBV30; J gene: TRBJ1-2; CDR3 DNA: TGTGCCTGGAACCAGGGTTTAGTCCGGGGGGGCTACACCTTC; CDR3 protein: CAWNQGLVRGGYTF
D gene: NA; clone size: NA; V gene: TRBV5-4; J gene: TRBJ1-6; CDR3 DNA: TGTGCCAGCACGGAGAGCTCCTATAATTCACCCCTCCACTTT; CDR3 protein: CASTESSYNSPLHF
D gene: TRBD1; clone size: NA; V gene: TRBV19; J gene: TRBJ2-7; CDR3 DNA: TGTGCCAGTAGTATTGGGACAGGGGGCCCCTACGAGCAGTACTTC; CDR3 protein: CASSIGTGGPYEQYF
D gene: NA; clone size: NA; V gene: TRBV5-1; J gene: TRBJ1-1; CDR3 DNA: TGCGCCAGCAGCTTTGGTCACGGGACTGAAGCTTTCTTT; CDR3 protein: CASSFGHGTEAFF
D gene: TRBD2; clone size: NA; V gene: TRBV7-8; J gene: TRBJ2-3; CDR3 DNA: TGTGCCAGCAGCTCCCCGTCTTTTAGCGGGAGGCAACTGGATACGCAGTATTTT; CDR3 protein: CASSSPSFSGRQLDTQYF
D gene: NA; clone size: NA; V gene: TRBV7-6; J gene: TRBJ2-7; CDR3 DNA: TGTGCCAGCAGCTTAGGCCCTGGGGCGGCTGCTTACGAGCAGTACTTC; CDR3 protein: CASSLGPGAAAYEQYF